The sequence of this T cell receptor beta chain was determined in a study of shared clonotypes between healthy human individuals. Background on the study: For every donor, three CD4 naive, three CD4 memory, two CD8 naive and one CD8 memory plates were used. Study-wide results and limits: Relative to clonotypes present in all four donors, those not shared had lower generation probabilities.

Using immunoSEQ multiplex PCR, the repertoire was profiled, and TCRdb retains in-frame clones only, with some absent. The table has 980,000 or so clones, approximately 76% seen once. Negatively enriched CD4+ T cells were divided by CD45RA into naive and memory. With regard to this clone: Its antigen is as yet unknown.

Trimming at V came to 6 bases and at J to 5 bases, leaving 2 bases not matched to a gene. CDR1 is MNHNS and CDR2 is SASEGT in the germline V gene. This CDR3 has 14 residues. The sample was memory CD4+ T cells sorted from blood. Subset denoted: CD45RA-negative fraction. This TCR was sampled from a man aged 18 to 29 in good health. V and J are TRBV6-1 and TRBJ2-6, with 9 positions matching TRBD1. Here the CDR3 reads CASRGTGRANVLTF. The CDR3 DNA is TGTGCCAGCAGGGGGACAGGGAGGGCCAACGTCCTGACTTTC.